Sequencing of this T cell receptor (beta chain) was carried out in a study of blood T cells in healthy people across ages. The germline V and J ends were trimmed by 1 base and 2 bases, with 17 bases remaining between them. The CDR3 loop spans 17 amino acids. The germline V gene encodes CDR1 MGHRA and CDR2 YSYEKL. A second PCR, run for about 6 to 12 cycles, used a sample-barcoded 5' primer plus a J-beta primer mix. The template-switch adaptor was a 5' adaptor with 12 random nucleotides. It tagged each cDNA molecule. In TCRdb, the 5' RACE reads were re-called with MiXCR into one record per CDR3 protein. The table lists more than 900,000 distinct CDR3 sequences, about 28% of them singletons. The data were also submitted as part of a second study, on T cells of mothers and their children. That source notes: A slight, non-significant increase in overlap was found for related mother-child pairs relative to unrelated pairs.

This TCR derives from a woman aged 40 to 49 in good health. Specimen: blood. This chain links TRBV4-1 with TRBJ1-1; D remains unclear. CDR3 coding DNA: TGCGCCAGCAGCCAAGCCACCCTGGGGAGGGCCAACACTGAAGCTTTCTTT. It yields the protein CASSQATLGRANTEAFF.